This passage covers 25 T cell receptor beta chains from one sample sequenced in a study of blood T cell repertoires in COVID-19. Libraries were prepared by immunoSEQ multiplex PCR; TCRdb keeps only in-frame clonotypes and omits some of them. The data contain about 200,000 clones, around 85% of them singletons. Source material: PBMCs or T cells enriched from blood (not recorded which). The receptor set was obtained from a woman aged 40 to 49 with acute COVID-19.

This chain joins TRBV7-3 and TRBJ2-1; D is possibly TRBD2 (6 bases). Germline CDR1 reads SGHTA; CDR2 reads FQGTGA. V was trimmed by 6 bases and J by 4 bases, leaving 16 bases between them. CDR3 length: 15 amino acids. CDR3 loop: CASSLEGGEYNEQFF. In DNA form, the CDR3 reads TGTGCCAGCAGTCTGGAGGGAGGCGAATACAATGAGCAGTTCTTC.

This clone was recorded only once. The chain recombines TRBV28 with TRBJ1-1; 7 bases align to TRBD1. There are 14 residues in the CDR3. V lost 5 bases and J lost 9; bases outside the gene matches: 12. Looked up from germline, CDR1 is MDHEN and CDR2 is SYDVKM. For the CDR3, the DNA is TGTGCCAGCAGTACCCACGAGGGGGCGGCCAAAGCTTTCTTT. It codes for CASSTHEGAAKAFF.

This clone was seen once. The J gene is TRBJ1-5, the V gene TRBV28; TRBD1 matches at 9 bases. This CDR3 is built from 13 residues. V lost 6 bases to trimming and J lost 4 bases; unmatched junction nucleotides: 1. Germline CDR1 MDHEN, CDR2 SYDVKM. CDR3: CASRQGANQPQHF. CDR3 sequence (DNA): TGTGCCAGCAGACAGGGGGCGAATCAGCCCCAGCATTTT.

There are a few counts of this clone. The CDR3 reads CATSRAGGGNQPQHF. The CDR3 nucleotides read TGTGCCACCAGCAGAGCAGGGGGCGGCAATCAGCCCCAGCATTTT. J is TRBJ1-5 and V is TRBV15; 8 bases are shared with TRBD1. Trimming removed 1 base from V and 2 bases from J; junction bases left unmatched: 1. Germline V gene sequence: CDR1 LNHNV, CDR2 YYDKDF (reference sequence). This CDR3 spans 15 amino acids.

This sequence joins TRBV7-2 and TRBJ1-1; D possibly corresponds to TRBD1 (6 bases). Germline CDR1 and CDR2: SGHTA and FQGNSA. Trimming took 5 bases from V and 3 from J, leaving 19 bases between them. The CDR3 loop spans 16 amino acids. The CDR3 region is CASSPDRSPRHTEAFF. The CDR3 DNA reads TGTGCCAGCAGCCCAGACAGGTCCCCGCGGCACACTGAAGCTTTCTTT.

The CDR3 region has the DNA TGTGCCAGTACCCCCTCGGGACAGGGAAGGGTTCGCAATCAGCCCCAGCATTTT. The encoded protein is CASTPSGQGRVRNQPQHF. The chain employs TRBV19 and TRBJ1-5, with TRBD1 matching over 9 bases. Trimming cost V 7 bases and J 2 bases; bases outside gene matches: 15. The CDR3 loop spans 18 amino acids. The germline V gene has CDR1 LNHDA and CDR2 SQIVND (reference sequence).

This clone came up once. The V gene is TRBV28, the J gene TRBJ1-5; D call uncertain. Trimming pared 4 bases from V and 3 bases from J, leaving 10 bases between. The CDR3 runs 14 residues. The germline CDR1 and CDR2 sequences are MDHEN and SYDVKM. In DNA form, the CDR3 reads TGTGCCAGCAGTTCGTTGACATCCAATCAGCCCCAGCATTTT. Protein: CASSSLTSNQPQHF. Using reference TRBV28 and TRBJ1-5 for the parts outside the CDR3, the full variable domain is DVKVTQSSRYLVKRTGEKVFLECVQDMDHENMFWYRQDPGLGLRLIYFSYDVKMKEKGDIPEGYSVSREKKERFSLILESASTNQTSMYLCASSSLTSNQPQHFGDGTRLSIL.

V is TRBV15 and J is TRBJ1-2; 7 bases align to TRBD1. The CDR3 contains 16 residues. Germline trimming cut 0 bases from V and 5 bases from J; bases unmatched to any gene: 9. Germline loops: CDR1 LNHNV, CDR2 YYDKDF (reference sequence). The CDR3 loop is CATSRDREQGSYGYTF. DNA of the CDR3: TGTGCCACCAGCAGAGATCGGGAACAGGGGAGTTATGGCTACACCTTC. The full variable domain, rest sourced from reference TRBV15 and TRBJ1-2, is DAMVIQNPRYQVTQFGKPVTLSCSQTLNHNVMYWYQQKSSQAPKLLFHYYDKDFNNEADTPDNFQSRRPNTSFCFLDIRSPGLGDTAMYLCATSRDREQGSYGYTFGSGTRLTVV.

The chain recombines TRBV7-3 with TRBJ2-2; D is perhaps TRBD1 (5 bases). The CDR3 covers 15 residues. Trimming took off 2 bases at V and 4 bases at J, with 11 bases between the two ends. The germline V gene has CDR1 SGHTA and CDR2 FQGTGA. CDR3 amino acids: CASSLAGLFTGELFF. CDR3 coding DNA: TGTGCCAGCAGCTTAGCAGGGCTATTCACCGGGGAGCTGTTTTTT.

The rearrangement links TRBV11-2 to TRBJ1-5; D is possibly TRBD1 (6 bases). V lost 5 bases, J lost 7 bases, and 12 bases lay in between. The CDR3 has 13 residues. The V gene's germline CDR1 is SGHAT and CDR2 FQNNGV. The DNA of the CDR3 is TGTGCCAGCAGCCCACAGGGTAACCAGCCCCAGCATTTT. Encoded protein: CASSPQGNQPQHF.

This chain joins TRBV14 and TRBJ2-1, with 7 positions matching TRBD2. Per germline, CDR1 SGHDN and CDR2 FVKESK. The CDR3 is made up of 16 amino acids. V dropped 3 bases and J dropped 2; count of bases not matched to a gene: 7. CDR3 bases: TGTGCCAGCAGCCACCTACAGCGGGGCCCCTACAATGAGCAGTTCTTC. Residues: CASSHLQRGPYNEQFF.

CDR3 sequence: CASRLRDKPGGELFF. In DNA form, the CDR3 reads TGTGCCAGCAGGCTCCGGGACAAACCAGGGGGGGAGCTGTTTTTT. The V gene is TRBV28, the J gene TRBJ2-2; weak D call: TRBD1 (6 bases). The CDR3 is made up of 15 amino acids. Trimming pared 6 bases from V and 8 bases from J, leaving 19 bases between. Germline lookup yields CDR1 MDHEN and CDR2 SYDVKM.

CDR3 nucleotide sequence: TGTGCCAGCAGCTTAGCGTCCGGTTTTATGAACACTGAAGCTTTCTTT. As protein: CASSLASGFMNTEAFF. J is TRBJ1-1 and V is TRBV7-8; D unclear. The CDR3 is 16 residues long. Deletions cut 0 bases from V and 0 bases from J, with 11 bases between. Germline V CDR1 and CDR2: SGHVS, FQNEAQ.

V usage is TRBV6-5 and J usage is TRBJ2-7, with 11 nucleotides matching TRBD2. The CDR3 covers 15 residues. V lost 6 bases, J lost 1 base, and 5 bases stayed unmatched. Germline loops: CDR1 MNHEY, CDR2 SVGAGI. CDR3 DNA sequence: TGTGCCAGCAGGTCGGGACTAGCGGTATCCTACGAGCAGTACTTC. This sequence encodes CASRSGLAVSYEQYF.

The chain combines TRBV11-2 with TRBJ2-1; 8 bases map to TRBD2. Germline CDR1 SGHAT, CDR2 FQNNGV. The V gene end was trimmed by 3 bases and the J gene end by 2 bases; junction bases not matched to a gene: 6. The CDR3 totals 16 residues. The CDR3 sequence: CASSFGLAGPYNEQFF. CDR3 nucleotides: TGTGCCAGCAGCTTTGGGCTAGCGGGTCCCTACAATGAGCAGTTCTTC.

The rearrangement uses TRBV10-2 and TRBJ2-1, with D possibly matching TRBD1 (5 bases). CDR1 WSHSY and CDR2 SAAADI come from the germline V gene. With 7 bases removed from V and 0 bases from J, the gap between germline ends came to 13 bases. This CDR3 spans 15 amino acids. This CDR3 is CASNPIRGSYNEQFF. CDR3 DNA sequence: TGCGCCAGCAACCCGATTAGGGGCTCCTACAATGAGCAGTTCTTC.

The genes are TRBV27 and TRBJ2-2; no clear D gene. There are 14 residues in the CDR3. The germline gives CDR1 MNHEY, CDR2 SMNVEV (reference sequence). The V end lost 5 bases, the J end lost 2 bases, and 9 bases lay between the germline ends. In nucleotides, the CDR3 is TGTGCCAGCAGTGGGCAGATAAACACCGGGGAGCTGTTTTTT. Translation: CASSGQINTGELFF.

The V and J genes are TRBV27 and TRBJ2-7, with 8 positions matching TRBD2. V was pared by 6 bases and J by 1 base, with 5 bases of the junction left unmatched. The V gene's germline CDR1 is MNHEY and CDR2 SMNVEV (reference sequence). CDR3 length: 14 amino acids. The CDR3 DNA reads TGTGCCAGCAGGTCGAGCGGGAGTTCCTACGAGCAGTACTTC. It yields the protein CASRSSGSSYEQYF.

This clone was seen just once. Written as DNA, the CDR3 is TGTGCCAGCAGTGACGACAGGAGGTCCGTGATCGCTTTCTTT. Residues: CASSDDRRSVIAFF. The chain combines TRBV6-6 with TRBJ1-1, with D perhaps TRBD1 (6 bases). CDR1 and CDR2 (germline): MNHNY, SVGAGI (reference sequence). Trimming took 5 bases from V and 11 from J, leaving 21 bases between them. This CDR3 has 14 residues.

In its sample, this clone was seen once. The chain is built from TRBV11-2 and TRBJ2-7; unclear D gene. V was pared by 0 bases and J by 4 bases, with 4 bases between. Germline values: CDR1 SGHAT, CDR2 FQNNGV. The CDR3 extends over 12 amino acids. Here the CDR3 DNA reads TGTGCCAGCAGCTTAGATCTATACGAGCAGTACTTC. It encodes CASSLDLYEQYF.

This clone has only one observation. The V gene is TRBV28, the J gene TRBJ1-5; 11 bases are shared with TRBD1. J lost 2 bases, V lost 0 bases, and 0 bases had no gene match. Germline CDR1 MDHEN, CDR2 SYDVKM. CDR3 length: 16 residues. CDR3 loop: CASSLWGQGGNQPQHF. CDR3 nucleotides: TGTGCCAGCAGTTTATGGGGACAGGGGGGCAATCAGCCCCAGCATTTT.

The chain uses TRBV6-5 and TRBJ2-3, with a tentative D call TRBD1 (6 bases). V lost 2 bases and J 0 bases, leaving 9 bases between the germline ends. The germline V gene encodes CDR1 MNHEY and CDR2 SVGAGI. The CDR3 length is 15 residues. The CDR3 sequence is CASSYGGPSTDTQYF. The CDR3 DNA reads TGTGCCAGCAGTTACGGGGGCCCTAGCACAGATACGCAGTATTTT.

This rearrangement joins TRBV2 to TRBJ2-7; unclear D gene. V was trimmed by 4 bases and J by 3 bases, leaving 10 bases between them. Germline V gene lookup returns CDR1 SNHLY and CDR2 FYNNEI. The CDR3 is 13 residues long. The CDR3 protein is CASSVSDFYEQYF. CDR3 bases: TGTGCCAGCAGTGTTTCAGATTTCTACGAGCAGTACTTC. The full variable domain, in which reference TRBV2 and TRBJ2-7 provide the parts outside the CDR3, is EPEVTQTPSHQVTQMGQEVILRCVPISNHLYFYWYRQILGQKVEFLVSFYNNEISEKSEIFDDQFSVERPDGSNFTLKIRSTKLEDSAMYFCASSVSDFYEQYFGPGTRLTVT.

The chain links TRBV14 to TRBJ2-1; 9 nucleotides agree with TRBD2. With V trimmed by 4 bases and J by 5 bases, 9 bases remained unmatched. The CDR3 totals 16 residues. Germline CDR1 reads SGHDN; CDR2 reads FVKESK. The CDR3 DNA sequence: TGTGCCAGCAGCCGCAGTGCAGCGGGAGGTAACAATGAGCAGTTCTTC. This gives the protein CASSRSAAGGNNEQFF.

CDR3 region: CASSFFRVSYNEQFF. CDR3 in DNA: TGTGCCAGCAGTTTTTTCCGAGTTTCCTACAATGAGCAGTTCTTC. This chain uses TRBV28 with TRBJ2-1; D uncertain. V lost 3 bases and J lost 1, with 10 bases in between. Germline CDR1 MDHEN, CDR2 SYDVKM. This CDR3 contains 15 residues.